This passage covers 24 T cell receptor beta chains from one sample sequenced in a study of regulatory T cells in long-lasting Graves disease. Arm-PCR of CDR3 regions and iRepertoire HTBI primers were the basis on which TCR beta libraries were built. TCRdb passed the multiplex PCR reads through MiXCR, listing each CDR3 protein once. Among 350,000 to 500,000 distinct CDR3 sequences listed, 14% were seen once. Documented time point: newly diagnosed GD, antithyroid drugs for less than 3 months. Extracted RNA from PBMCs served as the source of the TCR library. The data also belong to a second study, concerning T cells in Graves' hyperthyroidism and ophthalmopathy.

The sample here was peripheral blood mononuclear cells (PBMCs), taken at new diagnosis, from a patient treated with antithyroid drugs. The receptor set was obtained from a woman in her fifties or sixties with Graves disease.

In this sample, this clonotype turned up many times. The V gene is TRBV6-1, the J gene TRBJ2-7, with D perhaps matching TRBD1 or TRBD2 (5 bases each). The CDR3 is 14 amino acids. CDR1 and CDR2 from the germline V gene are MNHNS and SASEGT. Deletions cut 3 bases from V and 0 bases from J, with 9 bases between. CDR3 amino acids: CASSDEGSSYEQYF. In DNA form, the CDR3 reads TGTGCCAGCAGTGATGAGGGGAGCTCCTACGAGCAGTACTTC.

This chain connects TRBV20-1 to TRBJ2-7, with 8 bases lining up with TRBD2. From germline, CDR1 is DFQATT and CDR2 SNEGSKA (reference sequence). CDR3 length: 16 amino acids. V lost 3 bases and J lost 0; bases outside the gene matches: 10. The CDR3 is CSARSSGTLSSYEQYF. Here the CDR3 DNA reads TGCAGTGCTAGGAGTAGCGGGACTTTAAGCTCCTACGAGCAGTACTTC.

The table lists this clonotype with many counts. This sequence joins TRBV28 and TRBJ2-5; D is possibly TRBD1 (6 bases). Germline values: CDR1 MDHEN, CDR2 SYDVKM. This CDR3 is 14 amino acids long. The V end lost 6 bases, the J end lost 4 bases, and 15 bases lay between the germline ends. The chain's CDR3 is CASSTQGLGETQYF. The CDR3 nucleotides read TGTGCCAGCAGCACACAGGGTTTGGGAGAGACCCAGTACTTC.

In its sample, this clonotype was seen many times. The rearrangement links TRBV27 to TRBJ2-4, with 9 bases lining up with TRBD2. Trimming took 4 bases from V and 7 from J; bases not matched to a gene: 5. The germline gives CDR1 MNHEY, CDR2 SMNVEV (reference sequence). The CDR3 sequence is 14 residues long. This chain's CDR3 is CASSSGLAQNIQYF. Written as DNA, the CDR3 is TGTGCCAGCAGTTCGGGACTAGCTCAGAACATTCAGTACTTC.

This clonotype showed up just a few times. V is TRBV3-1 and J is TRBJ1-6; D unresolved. Germline assignment: CDR1 LGHDT and CDR2 YNNKEL (reference sequence). The CDR3 runs to 17 residues. Trimming cost V 0 bases and J 4 bases, with 13 bases left between them. CDR3 DNA sequence: TGTGCCAGCAGCCAAGATATATCCGGAGGTTATAATTCACCCCTCCACTTT. Translating gives CASSQDISGGYNSPLHF.

The J gene is TRBJ1-6, the V gene TRBV3-1; D uncertain. This CDR3 has 13 residues. V shed 2 bases and J shed 9 bases, with 8 bases lying between them. The germline CDR1 and CDR2 sequences are LGHDT and YNNKEL (reference sequence). In nucleotides, the CDR3 is TGTGCCAGCAGCCAAACGAGGGTTTCACCCCTCCACTTT. The encoded protein is CASSQTRVSPLHF.

The chain recombines TRBV3-1 with TRBJ2-2, with a weak D call TRBD1 (6 bases). This CDR3 spans 15 amino acids. The germline gives CDR1 LGHDT, CDR2 YNNKEL (reference sequence). V shed 2 bases and J shed 5 bases, with 12 bases lying between them. The CDR3 region has the DNA TGTGCCAGCAGCCAAAAACAGGGTTGGACCGGGGAGCTGTTTTTT. This translates into CASSQKQGWTGELFF.

This clonotype was counted ten times or more. The V call is TRBV7-8, the J call TRBJ2-1, with a possible D match to TRBD2 (6 bases). CDR3 length: 15 amino acids. Trimming pared 6 bases from V and 2 bases from J, leaving 14 bases between. Germline CDR1 is SGHVS and CDR2 is FQNEAQ. Here the CDR3 reads CASSRSPGAYNEQFF. The CDR3 nucleotides are TGTGCCAGCAGTCGGTCACCGGGAGCCTACAATGAGCAGTTCTTC.

This clonotype showed up many times. The rearrangement uses TRBV6-5 and TRBJ1-3; no definite D call. Germline CDR1 is MNHEY and CDR2 is SVGAGI. The CDR3 has 12 residues. V was clipped by 2 bases and J by 4 bases, with 3 bases between them. CDR3 nucleotides: TGTGCCAGCAGTTACGAGGGAAACACCATATATTTT. It specifies CASSYEGNTIYF.

This clonotype has at least ten counts. This sequence joins TRBV3-1 and TRBJ1-1; 10 bases match TRBD1. The V gene's germline CDR1 is LGHDT and CDR2 YNNKEL (reference sequence). With 4 bases clipped from V and 7 bases from J, the junction kept 9 bases outside the gene matches. CDR3 length equals 15 residues. The CDR3, as DNA: TGTGCCAGCAGCCGTGGCGGACAGGGGGGCGTTGAAGCTTTCTTT. Protein sequence: CASSRGGQGGVEAFF.

This clonotype was seen just once. A read error is possible here, since a much larger clone lies one base away. The CDR3 sequence is CASGLGTGTARREQYF. Here the CDR3 DNA reads TGTGCCAGCGGCTTAGGAACAGGGACTGCCCGGCGCGAGCAGTACTTC. The chain couples TRBV7-2 to TRBJ2-7; D possibly uses TRBD1 or TRBD2 (6 bases each). The CDR3 is made up of 16 amino acids. Per the germline V gene, CDR1 is SGHTA and CDR2 is FQGNSA.

This clonotype showed up many times. This rearrangement joins TRBV2 to TRBJ2-1; no definite D call. V was cut by 6 bases and J by 5 bases, with 20 bases left in between. CDR3 length equals 16 residues. Germline V lookup: CDR1 SNHLY, CDR2 FYNNEI. CDR3 amino acids: CASSPGLRRADNEQFF. As DNA, the CDR3 is TGTGCCAGCAGCCCTGGGTTGCGGCGCGCAGACAATGAGCAGTTCTTC.

V usage is TRBV14 and J usage is TRBJ2-2; a possible D gene is TRBD2 (6 bases). From germline, CDR1 is SGHDN and CDR2 FVKESK. CDR3 length equals 17 residues. Trimming took off 2 bases at V and 4 bases at J, with 17 bases between the two ends. The CDR3 loop reads CASSQFPPGTGTGELFF. The CDR3 DNA reads TGTGCCAGCAGCCAATTTCCCCCAGGGACTGGCACCGGGGAGCTGTTTTTT.

About this clonotype itself: The junction departs from the called germline gene at one end, perhaps through a read error. The chain links TRBV7-9 to TRBJ1-1, with TRBD1 identical over 7 bases. CDR3 length: 14 amino acids. CDR1 is SEHNR, CDR2 FQNEAQ, per germline (reference sequence). The CDR3 protein is CAGSLQQGTEEAFF. The CDR3, as DNA: TGTGCCGGCAGCCTCCAACAGGGGACCGAAGAAGCTTTCTTT.

The CDR3 sequence is CASSTGTQVPEAFF. The CDR3 DNA reads as TGTGCCAGCAGTACCGGGACCCAGGTTCCTGAAGCTTTCTTT. The chain joins TRBV28 to TRBJ1-1; possible D gene TRBD1, 5 bases. The length of the CDR3 is 14 residues. Germline V lookup: CDR1 MDHEN, CDR2 SYDVKM. V was trimmed by 5 bases and J by 6 bases, leaving 16 bases between them.

This clonotype came up many times. This sequence joins TRBV6-5 and TRBJ2-1; TRBD1 aligns across 8 bases. The V gene end was trimmed by 2 bases and the J gene end by 7 bases; junction bases not matched to a gene: 1. The CDR3 contains 13 residues. CDR1 is MNHEY, CDR2 SVGAGI, per germline. The CDR3 loop reads CASSYRTGNEQFF. Here the CDR3 DNA reads TGTGCCAGCAGTTACCGGACAGGGAATGAGCAGTTCTTC.

About this clonotype itself: A junction end diverges from the germline sequence, so it may reflect a read error. This chain links TRBV27 with TRBJ2-3; weak D call: TRBD2 (6 bases). This CDR3 is 17 amino acids long. CDR1 and CDR2 (germline): MNHEY, SMNVEV (reference sequence). In DNA form, the CDR3 reads TGTGCCAGCAGTTCGCCGCACGGTCGGGGGAGCACAGATACGCAGTGTTTT. Translated: CASSSPHGRGSTDTQCF.

Comments on this clonotype: Since no conserved phenylalanine or tryptophan closes the CDR3, a read error is the likely cause. J is TRBJ2-1 and V is TRBV3-1; 11 bases align to TRBD2. CDR3 size: 16 residues. The germline CDR1 and CDR2 sequences are LGHDT and YNNKEL (reference sequence). Trimming removed 0 bases from V and 3 bases from J; junction bases left unmatched: 1. The CDR3 protein is CASSQDGLAGYNEQFC. CDR3 DNA: TGTGCCAGCAGCCAAGATGGACTAGCGGGCTACAATGAGCAGTTCTGC.

Only a few counts were recorded for this clonotype. This chain links TRBV12-3 or TRBV12-4 with TRBJ1-4, with no clear D. Trimming took 5 bases from V and 4 from J, leaving 11 bases between them. CDR3 length: 14 amino acids. In DNA form, the CDR3 reads TGTGCCAGCAGTCCCGAGATAAATAATGAAAAACTGTTTTTT. As protein: CASSPEINNEKLFF.

This clonotype was seen ten or more times. V gene TRBV5-1 combines with J gene TRBJ1-1; D may be TRBD1 (5 bases). Germline CDR1 SGHRS, CDR2 YFSETQ. Trimming stripped 6 bases from V and 0 bases from J, with 12 bases between. The CDR3 contains 14 residues. CDR3 sequence: CASKRDGMNTEAFF. For the CDR3, the DNA is TGCGCCAGCAAAAGGGACGGCATGAACACTGAAGCTTTCTTT.

This clonotype has ten or more counts. V and J are TRBV28 and TRBJ2-7, with no clear D. In germline, CDR1 is MDHEN, CDR2 SYDVKM. The ends were cut back, 3 bases at V and 0 bases at J, with 9 bases in the middle. This CDR3 comprises 14 residues. This CDR3 reads CASSFQSTSYEQYF. The DNA for the CDR3 is TGTGCCAGCAGTTTCCAGAGCACCTCCTACGAGCAGTACTTC.

Ten or more counts support this clonotype. The J gene is TRBJ2-1, the V gene TRBV20-1, with D possibly TRBD2 on 6 matching bases. The CDR3 is made up of 17 amino acids. V lost 1 base to trimming and J lost 6 bases, with 22 bases between them. Germline V gives CDR1 DFQATT, CDR2 SNEGSKA (reference sequence). CDR3 amino acids: CSARVKGLREMANEQFF. The CDR3 DNA sequence: TGCAGTGCTAGAGTTAAGGGACTCCGGGAAATGGCCAATGAGCAGTTCTTC.

Comments on this clonotype: A single base separates this from a much larger clone, so it may be a read error. The DNA for the CDR3 is TGTGCCAGCAGTTCCGCGGACCGCTCCTGCGAGCAGTACTTC. This gives the protein CASSSADRSCEQYF. The chain couples TRBV12-3 or TRBV12-4 to TRBJ2-7; no clear D. The CDR3 is 14 residues long.

V usage is TRBV29-1 and J usage is TRBJ2-6; no clear D. The V gene lost 3 bases and the J gene lost 1 base, with 25 bases spanning the gap. The CDR3 is 20 amino acids. CDR1 SQVTM and CDR2 ANQGSEA come from the germline V gene. Here the CDR3 DNA reads TGCAGCGTTGACCCCGGAACGGACCCCGGGCATAGGTCTGGGGCCAACGTCCTGACTTTC. This translates into CSVDPGTDPGHRSGANVLTF.